This T cell receptor beta chain was captured by sequencing in a study of early T cells in non-severe SARS-CoV-2 infection. Germline-derived CDR1 and CDR2 are SQVTM and ANQGSEA. V lost 4 bases, J lost 7 bases, and 5 bases stayed unmatched. The CDR3 loop spans 13 amino acids. TCRdb ran MiXCR on the 5' RACE reads and lists one entry per CDR3 protein. The sample has about 50,000 distinct CDR3 sequences, approximately 8.5% seen once. This clonotype was recorded at least ten times. The TCR comes from an adult who was a healthcare worker with PCR-confirmed SARS-CoV-2 infection or an uninfected control (not recorded which). The sequencing input was whole blood. V usage is TRBV29-1 and J usage is TRBJ2-4; TRBD1 matches at 9 bases. The CDR3 nucleotides are TGCAGCGTTGTATTGACAGGGGGGAACATTCAGTACTTC. Protein: CSVVLTGGNIQYF.